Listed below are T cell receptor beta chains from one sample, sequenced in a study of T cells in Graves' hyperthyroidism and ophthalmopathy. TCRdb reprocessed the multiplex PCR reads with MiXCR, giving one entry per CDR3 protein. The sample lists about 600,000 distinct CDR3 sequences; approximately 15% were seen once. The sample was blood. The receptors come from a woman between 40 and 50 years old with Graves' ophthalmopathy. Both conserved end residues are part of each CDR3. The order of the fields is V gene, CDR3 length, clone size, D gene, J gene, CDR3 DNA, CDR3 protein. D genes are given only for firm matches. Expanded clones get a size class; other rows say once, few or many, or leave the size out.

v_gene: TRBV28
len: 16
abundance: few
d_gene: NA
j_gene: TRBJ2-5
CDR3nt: TGTGCCAGCAGTTGGGGTAAGGGGTACCCCCAAGAGACCCAGTACTTC
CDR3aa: CASSWGKGYPQETQYF

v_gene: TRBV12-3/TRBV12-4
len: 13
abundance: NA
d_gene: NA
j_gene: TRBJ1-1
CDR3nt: TGTGCCAGCGGTTTACAGGGAAGCACTGAAGCTTTCTTT
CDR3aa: CASGLQGSTEAFF

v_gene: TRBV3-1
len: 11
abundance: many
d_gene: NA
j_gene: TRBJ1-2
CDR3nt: TGTGCCAGCAGGGGCGGGCGTCGCTACACCTTC
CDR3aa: CASRGGRRYTF

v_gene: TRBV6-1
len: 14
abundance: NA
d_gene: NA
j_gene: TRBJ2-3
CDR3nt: TGTGCCAGCGGCGGGGACTTCTACACAGATACGCAGTATTTT
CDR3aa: CASGGDFYTDTQYF

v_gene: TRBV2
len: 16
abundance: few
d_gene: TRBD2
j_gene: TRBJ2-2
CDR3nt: TGTGCCAGCAGTGAGGGACTAGCGGGAGTTACCGGGGAGCTGTTTTTT
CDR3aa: CASSEGLAGVTGELFF

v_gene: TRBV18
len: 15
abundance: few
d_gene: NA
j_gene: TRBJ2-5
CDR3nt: TGTGCCAGCTCACGAGGGAGTAGCGGCCAAGAGACCCAGTACTTC
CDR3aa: CASSRGSSGQETQYF

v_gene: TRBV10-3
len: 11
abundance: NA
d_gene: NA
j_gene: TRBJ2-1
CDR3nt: TGTGCCATCAGTGAGTGGAATGAGCAGTTCTTC
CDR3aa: CAISEWNEQFF

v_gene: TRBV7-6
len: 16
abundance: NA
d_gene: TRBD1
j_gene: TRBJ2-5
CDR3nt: TGTGCCAGCAGCTCGGTAGGGACAGGGTTACAAGAGACCCAGTACTTC
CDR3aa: CASSSVGTGLQETQYF

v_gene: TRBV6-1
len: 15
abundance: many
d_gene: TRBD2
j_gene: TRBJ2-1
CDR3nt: TGTGCCAGCAGTCTCCTAGCGGAGTCCTACAATGAGCAGTTCTTC
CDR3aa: CASSLLAESYNEQFF

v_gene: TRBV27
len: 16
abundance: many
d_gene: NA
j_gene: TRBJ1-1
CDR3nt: TGTGCCAGCAGTGCGCCGGGACGATCTCTGAACACTGAAGCTTTCTTT
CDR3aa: CASSAPGRSLNTEAFF

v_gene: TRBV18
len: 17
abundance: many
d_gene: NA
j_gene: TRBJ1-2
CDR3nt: TGTGCCAGCTCACCACCGCGAACTCGGACAGACCAGTATGGCTACACCTTC
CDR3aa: CASSPPRTRTDQYGYTF